This T cell receptor beta chain is from a study of blood T cell repertoires in COVID-19. Study-wide context: Researchers got acute and convalescent COVID-19 samples from the United States, Italy and Spain. The cDNA or gDNA used as material had been derived from T cells, B-cell-depleted T cells, or PBMCs.

The CDR3 consists of 15 residues. Germline V gene lookup returns CDR1 SGHTA and CDR2 FQGNSA. Between the trimmed V and J ends, which lost 1 base and 4 bases, there was a span of 11 bases. Authors' methods: By means of reference gene primer amplification, nucleated cell counts were estimated. Clones were read by immunoSEQ multiplex PCR, and TCRdb kept only the in-frame ones, dropping some. Clone size and the V and J calls come from that table; the DNA yielded D and trimming. The data contain around 300,000 clones, about 88% of them singletons. This receptor was identified in a woman aged 70 to 79 with COVID-19, enrolled during active disease. The sample consisted of peripheral blood. The J gene is TRBJ1-3, the V gene TRBV7-2, with TRBD1 as a possible D gene (6 bases). The CDR3 DNA is TGTGCCAGCAGCTTAGAATCAGGGGACGGAAACACCATATATTTT. It translates to CASSLESGDGNTIYF.